This T cell receptor beta chain emerged from a study of blood T cells in healthy people across ages (dated by TCRdb to the mid-2010s). A note on the overall study: In model experiments, template switching captured about one uniquely barcoded TCR beta cDNA molecule for every two T cells. Using the same blood draw, the study looked at two additional independent replicas of 1 million unique cDNA reads for two donors, one aged 18 to 30 and the other aged 80 or older. To avoid experimental bias, donors of different ages were randomly spread across the sequencing lanes. The donors were split into four age groups: young (average about 16 years), middle-aged (about 40), aged (about 56) and long-lived (about 82). Using deep sequencing normalized with unique cDNA molecular identifiers, the study measured how TCR beta repertoire diversity changes with age.

V and J are trimmed by 7 bases and 0 bases, and the gene matches miss 15 bases of the junction. The CDR3, from cysteine to phenylalanine, totals 17 residues. Only the CDR3 region is kept as DNA, spanning 51 bases read in frame from base 1. CDR1 MNHEY and CDR2 SMNVEV were looked up in the germline V gene (reference sequence). The library was made by 5' RACE. Instrument on record: Illumina HiSeq 2500. A second PCR of about 7 to 12 cycles was performed with a sample-barcoded 5' primer and a J-beta primer mix. A unique molecular identifier was introduced onto each TCR beta cDNA molecule by a template-switch 5' adaptor carrying 12 random nucleotides. At least 3 million CDR3-containing paired-end reads were obtained from each sample. First-strand cDNA was synthesized from all RNA with the Mint cDNA synthesis kit, primed by a TRBC-specific oligonucleotide. After uracil-DNA glycosylase treatment, a first 18-cycle PCR used universal primers M1SS and BC2_uni_R on all cDNA. Per the authors' processing: Normalization of each sample was performed by random selection of 1 million high-quality reads, each carrying a distinct molecular identifier. Instead of being binned into consensus sequences, reads that shared molecular identifiers were thrown out. MiTCR, set to a Q25 quality threshold and the strictest error-elimination algorithm, was used for CDR3 identification, clonotype clustering and error correction. A nonparametric unseen species model using Euler transformation provided a lower-bound estimate of total TCR beta diversity. TCRdb redid the processing of the public reads, applying fastp at Q25 and MiXCR, and retained in-frame beta chains. Here each entry gathers all rows of one CDR3 protein and keeps the most common genes and DNA. The V and J calls, along with clone size, are taken from TCRdb and not from the paper's own processing. The sample contains some 800,000 distinct CDR3 sequences, under 45% of them found a single time. The top ten hold approximately 20% of the sample.

This clonotype was counted only a few times. It lacks a known antigen. The record has no base qualities; no much larger clone is one base away. What the study reported, not specific to this receptor: The long-lived group showed more naive CD4+ T cells, fewer expanded clones and increased TCR diversity than the aged group, suggesting age selection. Observed TCR beta diversity correlated strongly with the percentage of naive T cells measured by flow cytometry. Because donor CMV infection status was unknown, age-related changes in expanded clonotypes were potentially confounded. Because profiling used bulk unsorted PBMCs, naive and antigen-experienced compartments could not be compared conclusively. As age increased, observed TCR beta diversity per million T cells dropped in a roughly linear way, and a significant reduction was already evident by age about 40. Total diversity estimates from one million sequenced T cells were considered lower bounds and underestimates.

The roughly 39 donors, aged about 6 to 100 years, were systemically healthy Caucasian individuals from Russia. Each donor gave 8 to 10 milliliters of peripheral blood, drawn into EDTA-treated Vacutainer tubes. PBMCs were isolated by Ficoll-Paque density-gradient centrifugation, with at least 6.5 million obtained per sample. Total RNA was extracted from PBMCs with Trizol reagent, with at least 5.5 micrograms obtained per sample. For every donor, flow cytometry on a PBMC aliquot measured the percentage of naive CD45RAhigh/CD27high T cells. This chain joins TRBV27 to TRBJ2-7, with 7 bases matching TRBD1. This TCR was recovered from a man in his sixties in good health. Sequencing was carried out using blood. The CDR3 protein is CASTSRPPGQASYEQYF. The DNA sequence is as follows: TGTGCCAGCACTTCCCGCCCACCCGGACAGGCCTCCTACGAGCAGTACTTC.